The T cell receptor beta chain under discussion was sequenced for a study of blood T cells in healthy people across ages. The count of this clonotype is one. Sequence at one end of the junction differs from germline and may be a read error. The CDR3 runs to 13 residues. Germline-derived CDR1 and CDR2 are SGHTA and FQGNSA. A sample-barcoded 5' primer and a J-beta primer mix were used in a second PCR of roughly 6 to 12 cycles. TCRdb used MiXCR to reprocess the 5' RACE reads, holding one entry per CDR3 protein. The sample contains 700,000 to 950,000 distinct CDR3 sequences, 58% of which appear only once.

Material for sequencing was blood. The TCR sequence derives from a man aged 30 to 39 in good health. The chain joins TRBV7-2 to TRBJ1-2; 9 bases are a match to TRBD1. For the CDR3, the DNA is TGTGCCGGCAGCCCGAGGGACAGGGATGGCTACACCTTC. This translates into CAGSPRDRDGYTF.